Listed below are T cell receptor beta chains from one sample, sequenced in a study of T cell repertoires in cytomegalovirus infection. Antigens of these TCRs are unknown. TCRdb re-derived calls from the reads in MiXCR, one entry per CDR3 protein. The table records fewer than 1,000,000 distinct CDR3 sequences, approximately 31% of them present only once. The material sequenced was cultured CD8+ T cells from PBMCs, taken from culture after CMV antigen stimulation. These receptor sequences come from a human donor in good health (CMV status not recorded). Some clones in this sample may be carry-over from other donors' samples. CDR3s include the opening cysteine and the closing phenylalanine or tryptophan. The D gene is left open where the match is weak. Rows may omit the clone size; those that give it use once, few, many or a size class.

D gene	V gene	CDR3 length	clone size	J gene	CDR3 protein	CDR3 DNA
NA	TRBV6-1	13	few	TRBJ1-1	CASSERGTYEAFF	TGTGCCAGCAGTGAGAGAGGGACGTATGAAGCTTTCTTT
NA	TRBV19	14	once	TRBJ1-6	CASSMRRFNSPLHF	TGTGCCAGTAGTATGAGGAGGTTTAATTCACCCCTCCACTTT
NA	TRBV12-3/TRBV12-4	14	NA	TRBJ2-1	CASSLSQIHNKQFF	TGTGCCAGCAGTTTAAGCCAGATTCACAATAAGCAGTTCTTC
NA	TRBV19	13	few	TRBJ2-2	CASSIGRGGELFF	TGTGCCAGTAGTATTGGGCGGGGCGGGGAGCTGTTTTTT
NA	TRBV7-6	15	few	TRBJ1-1	CASSLDLGMNTEAFF	TGTGCCAGCAGCTTAGACCTGGGAATGAACACTGAAGCTTTCTTT
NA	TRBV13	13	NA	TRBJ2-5	CASSSSLWETQYF	TGTGCCAGCAGCTCCAGCCTCTGGGAGACCCAGTACTTC
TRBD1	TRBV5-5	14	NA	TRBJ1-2	CASSFSDRTYGYTF	TGTGCCAGCAGCTTTTCGGACAGGACCTATGGCTACACCTTC
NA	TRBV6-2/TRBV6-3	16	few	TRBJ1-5	CASSWPQSGPTQPQHF	TGTGCCAGCAGTTGGCCCCAAAGTGGGCCCACTCAGCCCCAGCATTTT
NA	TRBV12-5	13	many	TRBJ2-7	CASGFGPTYEQYF	TGTGCTAGTGGTTTCGGGCCAACCTACGAGCAGTACTTC
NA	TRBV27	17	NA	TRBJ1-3	CASSPSLTVISGNTIYF	TGTGCCAGCAGTCCCAGTCTTACAGTAATCTCTGGAAACACCATATATTTT
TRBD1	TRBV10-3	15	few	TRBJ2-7	CAISGLDRGDYEQYF	TGTGCCATCAGTGGCCTGGACAGGGGGGACTACGAGCAGTACTTC
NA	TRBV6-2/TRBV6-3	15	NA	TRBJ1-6	CASSLFKGGRSPLHF	TGTGCCAGCAGCCTATTCAAGGGGGGCCGGTCACCCCTCCACTTT
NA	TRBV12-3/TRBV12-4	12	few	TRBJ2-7	CASSMGRFEQYF	TGTGCCAGCAGTATGGGACGGTTCGAGCAGTACTTC
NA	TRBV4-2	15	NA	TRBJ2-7	CASSQEWGTPEEQYF	TGTGCCAGCAGCCAAGAATGGGGGACCCCGGAGGAGCAGTACTTC
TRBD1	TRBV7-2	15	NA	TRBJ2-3	CASSLRGRRTDTQYF	TGTGCCAGCAGCCTAAGGGGGCGCAGGACAGATACGCAGTATTTT
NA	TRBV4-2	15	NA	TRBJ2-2	CANSQTATNTGELFF	TGTGCCAACAGCCAGACAGCTACGAACACCGGGGAGCTGTTTTTT
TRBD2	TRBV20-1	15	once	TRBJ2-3	CSAFLLAENTDTQYF	TGCAGTGCCTTCCTACTAGCGGAAAACACAGATACGCAGTATTTT
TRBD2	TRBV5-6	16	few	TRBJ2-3	CASSDHTSGLTDTQYF	TGTGCCAGCAGCGATCATACTAGCGGTTTGACAGATACGCAGTATTTT
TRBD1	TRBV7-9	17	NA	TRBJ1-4	CASSAGTGGATNEKLFF	TGTGCCAGCAGCGCCGGGACAGGGGGCGCAACTAATGAAAAACTGTTTTTT
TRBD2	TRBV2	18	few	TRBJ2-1	CASSPEGVAGSLGNEQFF	TGTGCCAGCAGTCCGGAGGGGGTAGCGGGGTCCTTGGGGAATGAGCAGTTCTTC
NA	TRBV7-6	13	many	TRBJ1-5	CASSRGGSQPQHF	TGTGCCAGCAGCCGGGGGGGGAGTCAGCCCCAGCATTTT
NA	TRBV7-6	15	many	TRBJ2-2	CASSSRDPSTGELFF	TGTGCCAGCAGTTCACGGGACCCAAGCACCGGGGAGCTGTTTTTT
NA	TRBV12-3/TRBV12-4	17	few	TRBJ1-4	CASSLVGNREEGEKLFF	TGTGCCAGCAGTTTAGTAGGGAACAGGGAGGAGGGTGAAAAACTGTTTTTT
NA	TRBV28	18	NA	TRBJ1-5	CASSFSFKAGDSNQPQHF	TGTGCCAGCAGTTTCTCATTTAAGGCAGGGGATAGCAATCAGCCCCAGCATTTT
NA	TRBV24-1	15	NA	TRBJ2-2	CATSDVQGYTGELFF	TGTGCCACCAGTGATGTACAGGGTTACACCGGGGAGCTGTTTTTT
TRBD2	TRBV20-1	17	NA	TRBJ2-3	CSASGTSGGPSTDTQYF	TGCAGTGCTAGCGGGACTAGCGGGGGGCCTAGCACAGATACGCAGTATTTT
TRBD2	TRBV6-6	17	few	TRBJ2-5	CASSYLDLAGGQETQYF	TGTGCCAGCAGTTACCTCGATCTAGCGGGGGGTCAAGAGACCCAGTACTTC
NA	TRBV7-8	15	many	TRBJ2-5	CASSLLRDYQETQYF	TGTGCCAGCAGCTTACTCCGGGACTACCAAGAGACCCAGTACTTC
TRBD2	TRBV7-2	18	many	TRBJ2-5	CASSPELGLAGGKETQYF	TGTGCCAGCAGCCCCGAGCTGGGACTAGCGGGGGGAAAAGAGACCCAGTACTTC
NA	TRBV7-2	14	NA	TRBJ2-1	CASSSPEARNEQFF	TGTGCCAGCAGCTCCCCCGAAGCAAGGAATGAGCAGTTCTTC
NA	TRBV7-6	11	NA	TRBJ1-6	CASTSGGPLHF	TGTGCCAGCACCTCCGGAGGGCCCCTCCACTTT
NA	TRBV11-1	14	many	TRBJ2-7	CASSPSDRSYEQYF	TGTGCCAGCAGCCCCTCCGACAGATCCTACGAGCAGTACTTC
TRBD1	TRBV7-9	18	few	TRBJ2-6	CASSDPGQVYSGANVLTF	TGTGCCAGCAGCGATCCGGGACAGGTCTACTCTGGGGCCAACGTCCTGACTTTC
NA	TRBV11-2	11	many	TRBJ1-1	CASSLGVEAFF	TGTGCCAGCAGCTTGGGGGTTGAAGCTTTCTTT
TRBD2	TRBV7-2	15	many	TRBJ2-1	CASSYLAGGTNEQFF	TGTGCCAGCAGCTACCTAGCGGGGGGGACCAATGAGCAGTTCTTC
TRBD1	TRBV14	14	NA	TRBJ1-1	CASSPGQGRPEAFF	TGTGCCAGCAGCCCCGGACAGGGCAGGCCTGAAGCTTTCTTT
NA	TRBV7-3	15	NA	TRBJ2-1	CVSSLHGVGYNEQFF	TGTGTCAGCAGCTTACATGGGGTGGGGTACAATGAGCAGTTCTTC
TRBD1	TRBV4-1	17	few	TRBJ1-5	CASSPRTGEYSDQPQHF	TGCGCCAGCAGCCCTCGGACAGGGGAATATAGCGATCAGCCCCAGCATTTT